The source of this TCR beta chain is a study of blood T cell repertoires in COVID-19. The CDR3 is made up of 14 amino acids. Germline loops: CDR1 SGHTA, CDR2 FQGTGA. Trimming removed 5 bases from V and 2 bases from J, with 9 bases in between. Sequencing used immunoSEQ multiplex PCR; TCRdb keeps in-frame clones, though not all of them. The sample includes 150,000 to 200,000 clones, 82% of them seen just once. This TCR came from a woman in her sixties with COVID-19, enrolled during active disease. The genes are TRBV7-3 and TRBJ2-2; possibly TRBD2 for D (5 bases). Specimen: peripheral blood. In DNA, the CDR3 is TGTGCCAGCAGCCCACGGACTAACACCGGGGAGCTGTTTTTT. The encoded protein is CASSPRTNTGELFF.